This T cell receptor beta chain was documented in a study of blood T cell repertoires in COVID-19. Overall study context: T cells, B-cell-depleted T cells, or PBMCs provided the cDNA or gDNA that served as material.

Germline CDR1 is SEHNR and CDR2 is FQNEAQ (reference sequence). This CDR3 is 15 amino acids long. Original handling: Amplification from reference gene primers served as the basis for estimated nucleated cell counts. Only in-frame clones appear in the TCRdb table, and some are missing; sequencing was by immunoSEQ multiplex PCR. For V, J and clone size, that table is used; D and trimming come from the DNA. The data show under 200,000 clones, with almost 90% seen just once and 1.6% held by the top ten. Turning to this clone: A much larger clone sits a single nucleotide away, making a read error possible. Other nucleotide sequences in the sample specify the same CDR3.

Sequencing was carried out using peripheral blood. The chain recombines TRBV7-9 with TRBJ2-4; 9 nucleotides match TRBD1. This TCR was sampled from a man younger than 35 with active or convalescent COVID-19. Here the CDR3 reads CASSPEVTQGAVQYF. The CDR3 region has the DNA TGTGCCAGCAGCCCCGAAGTCACACAGGGGGCGGTTCAATACTTC.